Below, 22 T cell receptor beta chains from the same sample are listed, as sequenced in a study of shared clonotypes between healthy human individuals. The assay was immunoSEQ multiplex PCR, and TCRdb's table has in-frame clones only and misses some. The repertoire holds 2 million to 2.5 million clones, with about 95% as singletons. The sample taken for sequencing was naive CD4+ T cells sorted from blood. Noted subset: CD45RA+ positively selected. Source of these receptors: a man between 18 and 35 years old in good health.

This clone was counted a single time. J is TRBJ1-1 and V is TRBV13, with a tentative D call TRBD1 (6 bases). CDR1 is PRHDT, CDR2 FYEKMQ, per germline (reference sequence). The length of the CDR3 is 14 residues. The germline V and J ends were trimmed by 5 bases and 5 bases, with 15 bases remaining between them. The CDR3 DNA follows: TGTGCCAGCAGCCCCCTCGGGGGCTGGACTGAAGCTTTCTTT. Translating it yields CASSPLGGWTEAFF.

The chain couples TRBV5-4 to TRBJ2-7; perhaps D is TRBD1 or TRBD2 (5 bases each). Trimming removed 4 bases from V and 4 bases from J, with 18 bases in between. The germline V gene encodes CDR1 SGHNT and CDR2 YYREEE (reference sequence). The CDR3 consists of 15 residues. In nucleotides, the CDR3 is TGTGCCAGCAGCCCCGGGACGCAAGAATATTACGAGCAGTACTTC. Amino acid sequence: CASSPGTQEYYEQYF.

The chain links TRBV28 to TRBJ2-5, with TRBD1 identical over 8 bases. V trimming: 2 bases; J trimming: 4 bases; junction bases outside the gene matches: 3. Germline V gene data show CDR1 as MDHEN and CDR2 as SYDVKM. The CDR3 is 14 residues long. CDR3 loop: CASSLAGGAETQYF. CDR3 nucleotides: TGTGCCAGCAGTTTAGCAGGGGGCGCAGAGACCCAGTACTTC. The full variable domain, rest sourced from reference TRBV28 and TRBJ2-5, is DVKVTQSSRYLVKRTGEKVFLECVQDMDHENMFWYRQDPGLGLRLIYFSYDVKMKEKGDIPEGYSVSREKKERFSLILESASTNQTSMYLCASSLAGGAETQYFGPGTRLLVL.

The rearrangement joins TRBV5-1 to TRBJ1-4; the D gene is possibly TRBD1 (5 bases). The CDR3 contains 16 residues. Per germline, CDR1 SGHRS and CDR2 YFSETQ. Trimming stripped 4 bases from V and 4 bases from J, with 17 bases between. The CDR3 bases are TGCGCCAGCAGCCCTTCTACCGGGACCTTTAATGAAAAACTGTTTTTT. The encoded protein is CASSPSTGTFNEKLFF.

V and J are TRBV5-6 and TRBJ1-1; D possibly corresponds to TRBD1 (5 bases). V shed 7 bases and J shed 4 bases, with 23 bases lying between them. CDR1 is SGHDT, CDR2 YYEEEE, per germline. The CDR3 contains 16 residues. As DNA, the CDR3 is TGTGCCAGCGGGGTCGCGCTGGGGGGAGGAGGCACTGAAGCTTTCTTT. Translation: CASGVALGGGGTEAFF.

CDR3: CASSLDGGGELFF. CDR3 sequence (DNA): TGCGCCAGCAGCTTGGATGGTGGCGGGGAGCTGTTTTTT. The V and J genes are TRBV5-1 and TRBJ2-2; no clear D. The germline V gene encodes CDR1 SGHRS and CDR2 YFSETQ. The CDR3 is 13 amino acids. Trimming removed 0 bases at V and 7 bases at J, with 7 bases between.

Here the CDR3 DNA reads TGTGCCAGCAGCCCTCTATCTAGAACGAACACCGGGGAGCTGTTTTTT. This translates into CASSPLSRTNTGELFF. The V call is TRBV7-2, the J call TRBJ2-2; D remains ambiguous. Trimming shortened V by 5 bases and J by 0 bases, and 13 bases separated the two germline ends. The CDR3 is 16 residues long. Germline values: CDR1 SGHTA, CDR2 FQGNSA.

In its sample, this clone was seen once. As DNA, the CDR3 is TGTGCCAGTAGCCAGGGGCTGTCGGAGACCCAGTACTTC. It specifies CASSQGLSETQYF. The chain employs TRBV19 and TRBJ2-5; a weak D match, TRBD1 (6 bases). The germline CDR1 and CDR2 sequences are LNHDA and SQIVND (reference sequence). The CDR3 length is 13 residues. V dropped 6 bases and J dropped 5 bases, with 13 bases sitting between them.

This sequence joins TRBV29-1 and TRBJ2-6; D remains ambiguous. The length of the CDR3 is 13 residues. CDR1 and CDR2 from the germline V gene are SQVTM and ANQGSEA. V was trimmed by 4 bases and J by 4 bases, leaving 8 bases between them. The CDR3 protein is CSVVGSGANVLTF. CDR3 DNA: TGCAGCGTTGTAGGATCGGGGGCCAACGTCCTGACTTTC.

Regarding this clone: Other DNA sequences from this sample encode an identical CDR3 as well. This chain links TRBV5-4 with TRBJ2-7; D remains unclear. CDR3 length: 15 residues. From germline, CDR1 is SGHNT and CDR2 YYREEE (reference sequence). V lost 0 bases and J lost 2, with 12 bases in between. CDR3: CASSLGGQATYEQYF. The CDR3 nucleotides are TGTGCCAGCAGCTTGGGTGGTCAGGCCACCTACGAGCAGTACTTC.

The chain employs TRBV6-6 and TRBJ2-2; no firm D call. The CDR3 is 16 residues long. Germline V lookup: CDR1 MNHNY, CDR2 SVGAGI (reference sequence). V lost 0 bases and J 6 bases, leaving 14 bases between the germline ends. CDR3 residues: CASSYSSQSGPGELFF. CDR3 nucleotides: TGTGCCAGCAGTTACTCGTCCCAATCAGGTCCCGGGGAGCTGTTTTTT.

This chain joins TRBV30 and TRBJ2-5; TRBD2 matches at 10 bases. The ends lost 2 bases at V and 2 bases at J; junction bases unmatched: 5. The CDR3 is made up of 15 amino acids. CDR1 is GTSNPN and CDR2 is SVGIG in the germline V gene (reference sequence). CDR3 protein: CAWSIVLAGQETQYF. CDR3 bases: TGTGCCTGGAGTATTGTACTAGCGGGACAAGAGACCCAGTACTTC.

The chain combines TRBV18 with TRBJ2-2; D unresolved. CDR1 KGHSH and CDR2 LQKENI come from the germline V gene. Between the trimmed V and J ends, which lost 3 bases and 5 bases, there was a span of 10 bases. This CDR3 is built from 14 residues. CDR3 nucleotides: TGTGCCAGCTCACCGTCTAGAAATACCGGGGAGCTGTTTTTT. It specifies CASSPSRNTGELFF.

This chain joins TRBV5-1 and TRBJ1-1, with D hard to call. V lost 3 bases and J 1 base, leaving 7 bases between the germline ends. CDR1 and CDR2 (germline): SGHRS, YFSETQ. The CDR3 length is 13 residues. The CDR3 sequence is CASSSEGNTEAFF. DNA of the CDR3: TGCGCCAGCAGCTCTGAGGGGAACACTGAAGCTTTCTTT. Based on the CDR3 plus reference TRBV5-1 and TRBJ1-1, the full variable domain is KAGVTQTPRYLIKTRGQQVTLSCSPISGHRSVSWYQQTPGQGLQFLFEYFSETQRNKGNFPGRFSGRQFSNSRSEMNVSTLELGDSALYLCASSSEGNTEAFFGQGTRLTVV.

The chain uses TRBV5-4 and TRBJ2-7; D gene unclear. The CDR3 covers 14 residues. V was cut by 1 base and J by 6 bases, with 14 bases left in between. From germline, CDR1 is SGHNT and CDR2 YYREEE (reference sequence). The CDR3 DNA follows: TGTGCCAGCAGCTTGCAACAGCAAAACCCCGAGCAGTACTTC. Amino acids: CASSLQQQNPEQYF.

The chain couples TRBV28 to TRBJ1-4; no reliable D call. The CDR3 length is 13 residues. The V end was cut by 6 bases, the J end by 3 bases, with 8 bases between. CDR1 is MDHEN, CDR2 SYDVKM, per germline. Here the CDR3 reads CASSQHPNEKLFF. The CDR3 DNA reads TGTGCCAGCAGCCAACACCCTAATGAAAAACTGTTTTTT.

As DNA, the CDR3 is TGTGCCAGCAGTTTAACGTGGAGCTCCTACGAGCAGTACTTC. Residues: CASSLTWSSYEQYF. The chain carries TRBV27 and TRBJ2-7, with D uncertain. Germline V lookup: CDR1 MNHEY, CDR2 SMNVEV (reference sequence). Between the trimmed V and J ends, which lost 2 bases and 0 bases, there was a span of 8 bases. The CDR3 covers 14 residues.

The chain has TRBV6-5 and TRBJ1-4, with D possibly TRBD1 on 5 matching bases. Germline values: CDR1 MNHEY, CDR2 SVGAGI. CDR3 length: 15 residues. V was shortened by 4 bases and J by 7 bases, with 16 bases between the two germline ends. The CDR3 region is CASSSSAWGGEKLFF. The DNA of the CDR3 is TGTGCCAGCAGTTCGTCCGCCTGGGGGGGTGAAAAACTGTTTTTT.

This clone appeared a single time. At one of its ends the junction is not consistent with the germline gene, which may arise from a read error. V usage is TRBV2 and J usage is TRBJ2-7; D is unclear. The CDR3 is 13 residues long. Per germline, CDR1 SNHLY and CDR2 FYNNEI. In DNA, the CDR3 is TGTGCCAGCAGTGAAGGCAGGACCGCCCACCTGAACTTC. Translated: CASSEGRTAHLNF.

The V and J genes are TRBV6-6 and TRBJ2-7; no clear D. The CDR3 sequence is 16 residues long. Trimming left V 0 bases short and J 5 bases short, with 17 bases between. The germline V gene encodes CDR1 MNHNY and CDR2 SVGAGI (reference sequence). CDR3 nucleotides: TGTGCCAGCAGTTACTCCCGGACGGACCCCACTGACGAGCAGTACTTC. Translation gives CASSYSRTDPTDEQYF.

The chain joins TRBV7-2 to TRBJ2-2, with unresolved D. The CDR3 totals 14 residues. The germline V and J ends were trimmed by 5 bases and 2 bases, with 9 bases remaining between them. CDR1 is SGHTA and CDR2 is FQGNSA in the germline V gene. The CDR3 region is CASSRPINTGELFF. Here the CDR3 DNA reads TGTGCCAGCAGCCGTCCTATTAACACCGGGGAGCTGTTTTTT.

The CDR3 region is CASSLDIPGQGTREQYF. The CDR3 bases are TGTGCCAGCAGCTTGGACATCCCGGGACAGGGGACTAGAGAGCAGTACTTC. The rearrangement links TRBV11-2 to TRBJ2-7; 10 nucleotides align to TRBD1. The CDR3 totals 17 residues. Per the germline V gene, CDR1 is SGHAT and CDR2 is FQNNGV. Trimming at V came to 3 bases and at J to 7 bases, leaving 15 bases not matched to a gene.